Presented here are 10 T cell receptor beta chains from one specimen sequenced in a study of long-term antiretroviral therapy in people with HIV. The libraries were made with immunoSEQ v3.0 at survey level. Profiled with immunoSEQ multiplex PCR; TCRdb holds only in-frame clones, not every one. The sample contains around 20,000 clones, 70% to 85% of which appear only once. Sample: unsorted PBMCs, taken 0.5 years after starting antiretroviral therapy. The source is a man aged 18 to 30 with HIV.

This rearrangement joins TRBV18 to TRBJ1-1; D is unclear. CDR3 length equals 13 residues. Trimming removed 6 bases from V and 6 bases from J, with 14 bases in between. CDR1 KGHSH and CDR2 LQKENI come from the germline V gene. The CDR3 is CASSTRTDAEAFF. Here the CDR3 DNA reads TGTGCCAGCTCTACCAGGACCGACGCTGAAGCTTTCTTT.

The CDR3 loop reads CASSLRGFSIFEQYF. CDR3 sequence (DNA): TGTGCCAGCAGTTTACGGGGTTTCTCGATCTTCGAGCAGTACTTC. This sequence joins TRBV27 and TRBJ2-7; tentatively, D is TRBD2 (5 bases). V was clipped by 2 bases and J by 6 bases, with 17 bases between them. CDR3 length: 15 residues. Looked up from germline, CDR1 is MNHEY and CDR2 is SMNVEV (reference sequence).

The genes are TRBV14 and TRBJ2-7; D possibly corresponds to TRBD2 (6 bases). In germline, CDR1 is SGHDN, CDR2 FVKESK. Between the trimmed V and J ends, which lost 4 bases and 2 bases, there was a span of 15 bases. The CDR3 contains 15 residues. CDR3 in DNA: TGTGCCAGCAGCCTCACGGGACTCCCCGCCTACGAGCAGTACTTC. Its translation: CASSLTGLPAYEQYF.

CDR3 amino acids: CASSHGQGLDEQFF. The CDR3 DNA sequence: TGCGCCAGCAGCCACGGGCAGGGCTTGGATGAGCAGTTCTTC. The chain couples TRBV5-1 to TRBJ2-1; a possible D gene is TRBD1 (5 bases). CDR3 length: 14 residues. CDR1 and CDR2 (germline): SGHRS, YFSETQ. V was cut by 4 bases and J by 8 bases, with 16 bases left in between.

The chain combines TRBV20-1 with TRBJ1-1; D unclear. The germline V gene has CDR1 DFQATT and CDR2 SNEGSKA (reference sequence). The CDR3 runs to 11 residues. Trimming removed 7 bases from V and 2 bases from J, with 8 bases in between. CDR3 nucleotides: TGCAGTGAACGGGGAAACACTGAAGCTTTCTTT. Translated, it gives CSERGNTEAFF.

The CDR3 sequence: CASSSPSPSTGSNQPQHF. The CDR3 region has the DNA TGTGCCAGCAGTTCTCCCTCCCCCTCGACAGGCAGCAATCAGCCCCAGCATTTT. The chain employs TRBV28 and TRBJ1-5, with D perhaps matching TRBD1 (6 bases). Looked up from germline, CDR1 is MDHEN and CDR2 is SYDVKM. V lost 4 bases and J 1 base, leaving 20 bases between the germline ends. The CDR3 runs to 18 residues.

This chain joins TRBV6-6 and TRBJ1-1, with TRBD1 as a possible D gene (5 bases). Germline V CDR1 and CDR2: MNHNY, SVGAGI (reference sequence). The length of the CDR3 is 15 residues. The V gene lost 6 bases and the J gene lost 1 base, with 15 bases spanning the gap. CDR3 DNA sequence: TGTGCCAGCAGCCTTAAAAGGGGCGGGAACACTGAAGCTTTCTTT. It translates to CASSLKRGGNTEAFF.

This clone occurred a few times. The chain has TRBV28 and TRBJ1-5, with 8 bases aligning to TRBD1. Germline V lookup: CDR1 MDHEN, CDR2 SYDVKM. This CDR3 is 14 amino acids long. V dropped 3 bases and J dropped 11; count of bases not matched to a gene: 9. The CDR3 is CASSFGRGPESQHF. Written as DNA, the CDR3 is TGTGCCAGCAGTTTCGGCAGGGGGCCCGAGTCCCAGCATTTT.

The gene calls are TRBV4-3 and TRBJ2-7; the D call may be TRBD1 or TRBD2 (6 bases each). Per the germline V gene, CDR1 is LGHNA and CDR2 is YSLEER. V gave up 2 bases and J gave up 5 bases, with 13 bases separating them. This CDR3 is built from 14 residues. CDR3 protein: CASSQIAGGDEQYF. CDR3 bases: TGCGCCAGCAGCCAAATAGCCGGGGGCGACGAGCAGTACTTC.

The V and J genes are TRBV5-4 and TRBJ2-2, with D maybe TRBD2 (6 bases). This CDR3 comprises 19 residues. V was clipped by 3 bases and J by 2 bases, with 23 bases between them. Germline values: CDR1 SGHNT, CDR2 YYREEE (reference sequence). CDR3 in amino acids: CASSYLRGGTDANTGELFF. DNA of the CDR3: TGTGCCAGCAGCTACCTCCGGGGCGGGACCGACGCTAACACCGGGGAGCTGTTTTTT.